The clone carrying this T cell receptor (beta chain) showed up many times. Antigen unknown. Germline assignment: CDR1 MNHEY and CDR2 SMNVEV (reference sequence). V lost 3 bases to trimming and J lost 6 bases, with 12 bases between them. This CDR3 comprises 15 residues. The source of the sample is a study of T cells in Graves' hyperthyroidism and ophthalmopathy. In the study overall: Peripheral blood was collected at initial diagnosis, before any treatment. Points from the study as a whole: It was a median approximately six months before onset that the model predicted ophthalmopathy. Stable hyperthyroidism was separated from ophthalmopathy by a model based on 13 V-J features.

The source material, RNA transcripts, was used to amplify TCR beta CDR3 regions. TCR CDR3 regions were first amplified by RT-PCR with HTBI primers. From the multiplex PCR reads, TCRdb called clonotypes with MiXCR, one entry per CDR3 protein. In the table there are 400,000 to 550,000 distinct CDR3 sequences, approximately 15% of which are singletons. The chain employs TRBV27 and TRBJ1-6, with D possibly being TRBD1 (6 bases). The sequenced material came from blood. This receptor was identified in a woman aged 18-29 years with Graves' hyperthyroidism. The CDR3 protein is CASSLMGTSNSPLHF. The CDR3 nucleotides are TGTGCCAGCAGTTTGATGGGGACAAGTAATTCACCCCTCCACTTT.